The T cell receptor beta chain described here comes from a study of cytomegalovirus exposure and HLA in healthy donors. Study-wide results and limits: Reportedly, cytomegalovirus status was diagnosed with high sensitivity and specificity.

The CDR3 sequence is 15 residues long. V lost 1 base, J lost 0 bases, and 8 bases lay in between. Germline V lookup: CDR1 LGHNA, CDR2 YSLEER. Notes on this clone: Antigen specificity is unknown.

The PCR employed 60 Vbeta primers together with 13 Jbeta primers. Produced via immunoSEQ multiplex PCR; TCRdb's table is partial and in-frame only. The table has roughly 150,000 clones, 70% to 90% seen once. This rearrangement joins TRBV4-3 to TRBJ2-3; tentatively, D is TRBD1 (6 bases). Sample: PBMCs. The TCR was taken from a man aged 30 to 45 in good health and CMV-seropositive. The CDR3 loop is CASSQGTASTDTQYF. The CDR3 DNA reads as TGCGCCAGCAGCCAAGGGACAGCAAGCACAGATACGCAGTATTTT.